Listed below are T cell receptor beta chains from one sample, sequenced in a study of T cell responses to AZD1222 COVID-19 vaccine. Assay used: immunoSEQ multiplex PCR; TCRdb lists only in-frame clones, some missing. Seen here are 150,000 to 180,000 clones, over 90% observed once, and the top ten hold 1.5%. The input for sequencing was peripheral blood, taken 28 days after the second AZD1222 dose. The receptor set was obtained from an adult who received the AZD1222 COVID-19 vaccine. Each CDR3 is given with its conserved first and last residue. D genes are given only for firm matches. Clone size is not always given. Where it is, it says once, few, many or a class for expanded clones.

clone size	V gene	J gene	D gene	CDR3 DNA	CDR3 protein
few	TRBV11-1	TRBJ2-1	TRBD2	TGTGCCAGCAGCTTAGCGCTAGCGGGAGCCAAGATTGGCAATGAGCAGTTCTTC	CASSLALAGAKIGNEQFF
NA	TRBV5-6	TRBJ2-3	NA	TGTGCCAGCAGCTTGAACTGGGATACGCAGTATTTT	CASSLNWDTQYF
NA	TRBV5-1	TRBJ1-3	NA	TGCGCCAGCAGGGAGCTCTCTGGAAACACCATATATTTT	CASRELSGNTIYF
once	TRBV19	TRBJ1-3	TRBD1	TGTGCCAGTAAGACGGAAACAGGGGTTCCGGGAAACACCATATATTTT	CASKTETGVPGNTIYF
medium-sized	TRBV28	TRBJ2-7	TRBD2	TGTGCCAGCAGTTTATTGGGGGGGGACCTCTACGAGCAGTACTTC	CASSLLGGDLYEQYF
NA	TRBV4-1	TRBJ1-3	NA	TGCGCCAGCACCGGGGTGGGCACTGGAAACACCATATATTTT	CASTGVGTGNTIYF
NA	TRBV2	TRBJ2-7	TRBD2	TGTGCCACGCTCCGGCGGGAGGGCCCTTACTTC	CATLRREGPYF
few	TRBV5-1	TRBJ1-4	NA	TGCGCCAGCAGGGATTCTATTGCAACTAATGAAAAACTGTTTTTT	CASRDSIATNEKLFF
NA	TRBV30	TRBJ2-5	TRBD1	TGTGCCTGGAGTGGGCAGACAGGGTCCCAGGAGACCCAGTACTTC	CAWSGQTGSQETQYF
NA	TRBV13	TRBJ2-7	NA	TGTGCCAGCAGCCCAGGGACACAACACCACGAGCAGTACTTC	CASSPGTQHHEQYF
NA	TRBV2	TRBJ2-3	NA	TGTGCCAGCACCTACCAGGGTCTTGGGGCAGATACGCAGTATTTT	CASTYQGLGADTQYF
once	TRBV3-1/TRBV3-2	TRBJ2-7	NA	TGTGCCAGCAGCCCGGGACTGGGTTACGAGCAGTACTTC	CASSPGLGYEQYF
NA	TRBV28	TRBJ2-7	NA	TGTGCCAGCTTAGCTGCTACGCGCTCCTACGAGCAGTACTTC	CASLAATRSYEQYF
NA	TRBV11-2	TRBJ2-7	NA	TGTGCCAGCACCCCTGGGGGAGGACTATACGAGCAGTACTTC	CASTPGGGLYEQYF
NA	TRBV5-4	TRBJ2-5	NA	TGTGCCAGCAGCTTCTCAGGGGAGACCCAGTACTTC	CASSFSGETQYF
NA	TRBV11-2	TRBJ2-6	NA	TGTGCCAGCAGCTTAGTTTCCCCGGACTCGGGGGCCAACGTCCTGACTTTC	CASSLVSPDSGANVLTF
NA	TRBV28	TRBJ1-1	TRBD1	TGTGCCCTCCATTCCGGGACAGCTAGGAACACTGAAGCTTTCTTT	CALHSGTARNTEAFF
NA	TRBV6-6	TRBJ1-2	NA	TGTGCCAGCAGTGGCGGGGCAGGAGGGGGCTATGGCTACACCTTC	CASSGGAGGGYGYTF
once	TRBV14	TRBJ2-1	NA	TGTGCCAGCGGGGGCACGGGCCATTACAATGAGCAGTTCTTC	CASGGTGHYNEQFF
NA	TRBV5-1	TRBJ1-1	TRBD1	TGCGCCAGCAGCTTGGGGACAGGGGAAGCTTTCTTT	CASSLGTGEAFF
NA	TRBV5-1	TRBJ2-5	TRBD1	TGCGCCAGCAGCTTGGGGGGACAGCAAGAGACCCAGTACTTC	CASSLGGQQETQYF
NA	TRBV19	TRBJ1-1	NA	TGTGCCAGTAGTATTCGGACCTCGCTCGGGACTGAAGCTTTCTTT	CASSIRTSLGTEAFF
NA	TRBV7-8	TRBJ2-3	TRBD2	TGTGCCAGCAGCCGTCAGCGGGGGGGCCAGGGGGATACGCAGTATTTT	CASSRQRGGQGDTQYF
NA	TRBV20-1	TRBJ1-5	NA	TGCAGTGCTAGTACCAGGGGTGTGAGTCAGCCCCAGCATTTT	CSASTRGVSQPQHF
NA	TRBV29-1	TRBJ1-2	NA	TGCAGCGCCACGAGAGGGACAAACTATGGCTACACCTTC	CSATRGTNYGYTF
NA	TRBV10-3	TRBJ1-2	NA	TGTGCCATCAGTGTCACGGAGGAGGGAGGCTATGGCTACACCTTC	CAISVTEEGGYGYTF
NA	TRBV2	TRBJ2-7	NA	TGTGCCATTCGACAGAGCTCCTACGAGCAGTACTTC	CAIRQSSYEQYF
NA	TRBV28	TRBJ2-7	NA	TGTGCCAGCAGCCAACCGGGAGAGTACTACGAGCAGTACTTC	CASSQPGEYYEQYF
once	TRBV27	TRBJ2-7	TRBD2	TGTGCCAGCAGTTTGCAGTCAGGGACTAGCGTGAGAGAGCAGTACTTC	CASSLQSGTSVREQYF
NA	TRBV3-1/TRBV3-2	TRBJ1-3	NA	TGTGCCAGCAGCCGCGACTACAGGCTTGATGGAAACACCATATATTTT	CASSRDYRLDGNTIYF
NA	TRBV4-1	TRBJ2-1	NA	TGCGCCAGCAGCCAAGGAAGGGGGGGGGCCTACAATGAGCAGTTCTTC	CASSQGRGGAYNEQFF
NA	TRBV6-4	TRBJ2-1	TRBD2	TGTGCCAGCAGTGACTTAGCGGGAGGGTACAATGAGCAGTTCTTC	CASSDLAGGYNEQFF
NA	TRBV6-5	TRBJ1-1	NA	TGTGCCAGCAGTACAAACAGACAGTTTGAAGCTTTCTTT	CASSTNRQFEAFF
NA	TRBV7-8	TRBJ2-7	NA	TGTGCCAGCAGCATACGGGACTTCTCCTACGAGCAGTACTTC	CASSIRDFSYEQYF
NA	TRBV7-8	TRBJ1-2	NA	TGTGCCAGCAGCTTATCCTTGGTTGGGGATGGCTACACCTTC	CASSLSLVGDGYTF
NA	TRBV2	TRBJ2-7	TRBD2	TGTGCCAGCAGTGAAGCGCTGCTAGCGGGGGACTACGAGCAGTACTTC	CASSEALLAGDYEQYF
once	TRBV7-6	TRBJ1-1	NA	TGTGCCAGCAGCGGCGCCGGGACTAACACTGAAGCTTTCTTT	CASSGAGTNTEAFF
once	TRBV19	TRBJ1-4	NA	TGTGCCAGTAGTAGAGTCGACAGTTCTAATGAAAAACTGTTTTTT	CASSRVDSSNEKLFF
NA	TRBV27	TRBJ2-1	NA	TGTGCCAGCAGTAAGCCAAGTGGGGAGCAGTTCTTC	CASSKPSGEQFF
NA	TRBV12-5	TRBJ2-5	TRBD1	TGTGCTAGTGGCCGCCGGACAGGCCAAGAGACCCAGTACTTC	CASGRRTGQETQYF
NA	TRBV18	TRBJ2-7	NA	TGTGCCAGCTCATCATACTCCTACGAGCAGTACTTC	CASSSYSYEQYF
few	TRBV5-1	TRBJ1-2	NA	TGCGCCAGCAGCTTAACCCAACCAGAGGATGGCTACACCTTC	CASSLTQPEDGYTF
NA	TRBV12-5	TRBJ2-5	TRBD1	TGTGCTAGTGGTTTCGGTCAGGGGGTTGGAGAGACCCAGTACTTC	CASGFGQGVGETQYF
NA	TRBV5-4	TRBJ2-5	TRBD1	TGTGCCAGCAGCTCACGGACAGGTCGACAAGAGACCCAGTACTTC	CASSSRTGRQETQYF
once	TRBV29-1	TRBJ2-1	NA	TGCAGCGCCGCCGACAATGAGCAGTTCTTC	CSAADNEQFF
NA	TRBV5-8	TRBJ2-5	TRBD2	TGTGCCAGCAGCTTGGGGACTAGCGGGATCCCAGAGACCCAGTACTTC	CASSLGTSGIPETQYF